This TCR beta chain was observed in a study of shared clonotypes between healthy human individuals. Study outcomes and limitations: Limited genetic and exposure-history diversity came from having few donors.

The V segment lost 8 bases and the J segment 8 bases; nucleotides outside the gene matches: 13. This CDR3 comprises 14 residues. Germline V gene data show CDR1 as GTSNPN and CDR2 as SVGIG (reference sequence). The donors, all of them Caucasian adults, lived in Nashville, Tennessee. CD4+ cells yielded CD45RA+ naive and CD45RA-negative memory subsets. Comments on this clone: The antigen is unknown.

Assay: immunoSEQ multiplex PCR; the TCRdb copy retains only in-frame clones and omits some. The top ten clones hold about 1.5% of a sample with about 1 million clones, around 74% of them seen once. The sequence was collected from a young man in good health. This sequence joins TRBV30 and TRBJ1-4; 8 bases fit TRBD1. The sequencing input was memory CD4+ T cells sorted from blood. Described subset: CD45RA-negative fraction. CDR3 sequence (DNA): TGTGCCCTGAAAATCCAGGGGGCCGGGGAAAAACTGTTTTTT. Translated: CALKIQGAGEKLFF.